These 31 T cell receptor beta chains originate from one sample sequenced in a study of technical replicates of blood from a few donors. The method was immunoSEQ multiplex PCR; TCRdb's version includes in-frame clones alone and lacks a portion of them. The sample yields under 75,000 clones, approximately 83% seen once. The specimen was PBMCs. The receptors stem from a human donor in good health. Some clones in this sample may be carry-over from other donors' samples.

The CDR3, as DNA: TGCGCCAGCAGCCGGGATTCTTCAAGCGAGACCCAGTACTTC. It is translated as CASSRDSSSETQYF. V usage is TRBV5-1 and J usage is TRBJ2-5, with D tentatively TRBD2 (5 bases). The CDR3 contains 14 residues. Trimming stripped 4 bases from V and 5 bases from J, with 15 bases between. Germline V CDR1 and CDR2: SGHRS, YFSETQ.

This chain links TRBV6-5 with TRBJ1-2; D might be TRBD1 (5 bases). The CDR3 spans 13 residues. V lost 6 bases to trimming and J lost 1 base, with 9 bases between them. The germline CDR1 and CDR2 sequences are MNHEY and SVGAGI. In nucleotides, the CDR3 is TGTGCCAGCAGCCTCGACAGTAACTATGGCTACACCTTC. Amino acid sequence: CASSLDSNYGYTF.

This chain connects TRBV18 to TRBJ1-1, with no clear D. V was shortened by 6 bases and J by 4 bases, with 15 bases between the two germline ends. Germline V CDR1 and CDR2: KGHSH, LQKENI. This CDR3 is 14 amino acids long. The CDR3 spells CASSSAPPGTEAFF. The CDR3 DNA is TGTGCCAGCTCTTCGGCCCCACCGGGCACTGAAGCTTTCTTT.

The chain uses TRBV12-5 and TRBJ1-4; TRBD1 is a possible D gene (5 bases). V dropped 6 bases and J dropped 8 bases, with 13 bases sitting between them. This CDR3 is 13 amino acids long. Germline CDR1 is LGHNT and CDR2 is FRNRAP. CDR3 sequence (DNA): TGTGCTAGTGGACGGGACGCGGGGGAAAAACTGTTTTTT. As protein: CASGRDAGEKLFF.

This clone was counted only a few times. The sample carries other DNA sequences with the same CDR3. The chain carries TRBV9 and TRBJ1-1; no reliable D call. V gave up 0 bases and J gave up 0 bases, with 3 bases separating them. This CDR3 is built from 13 residues. The germline CDR1 and CDR2 sequences are SGDLS and YYNGEE. The CDR3 DNA reads TGTGCCAGCAGCGTAGCCTTGAACACTGAAGCTTTCTTT. This codes for CASSVALNTEAFF.

The rearrangement joins TRBV7-2 to TRBJ2-2; TRBD2 aligns across 15 bases. V gave up 3 bases and J gave up 7 bases; unmatched junction bases: 3. The CDR3 sequence is 16 residues long. CDR1 and CDR2 (germline): SGHTA, FQGNSA. CDR3 DNA sequence: TGTGCCAGCAGCTTCCCGGGACTAGCGGGAGGCGGGGAGCTGTTTTTT. It codes for CASSFPGLAGGGELFF.

As to this clone: The same CDR3 also results from other DNA sequences found in this sample. The rearrangement joins TRBV7-9 to TRBJ1-1; no clear D. From germline, CDR1 is SEHNR and CDR2 FQNEAQ (reference sequence). This CDR3 comprises 14 residues. V dropped 3 bases and J dropped 0 bases, with 8 bases sitting between them. CDR3 nucleotides: TGTGCCAGCAGCTTCTCAGGTTTGAACACTGAAGCTTTCTTT. Protein: CASSFSGLNTEAFF.

The gene calls are TRBV5-1 and TRBJ1-6; D gene uncertain. The germline gives CDR1 SGHRS, CDR2 YFSETQ. Trimming took off 4 bases at V and 10 bases at J, with 15 bases between the two ends. The CDR3 totals 14 residues. CDR3 coding DNA: TGCGCCAGCAGCCGGGGAAACGCCGGGTCACCCCTCCACTTT. Its protein product is CASSRGNAGSPLHF.

This chain connects TRBV6-1 to TRBJ1-2; tentatively, D is TRBD1 (6 bases). CDR1 is MNHNS, CDR2 SASEGT, per germline. The CDR3 totals 14 residues. The V gene lost 1 base and the J gene lost 4 bases, with 10 bases spanning the gap. The CDR3 bases are TGTGCCAGCAGTGAAGGGCAGGGGATCTATGGCTACACCTTC. Its protein product is CASSEGQGIYGYTF.

The V and J genes are TRBV5-1 and TRBJ1-5; 9 nucleotides align to TRBD1. The V gene's germline CDR1 is SGHRS and CDR2 YFSETQ. CDR3 length equals 14 residues. The ends lost 0 bases at V and 5 bases at J; junction bases unmatched: 0. DNA for the CDR3: TGCGCCAGCAGCTTGGGACAGGGGGATCAGCCCCAGCATTTT. Its protein is CASSLGQGDQPQHF.

The V call is TRBV7-9, the J call TRBJ2-1, with D perhaps TRBD1 (6 bases). CDR1 SEHNR and CDR2 FQNEAQ come from the germline V gene (reference sequence). This CDR3 comprises 13 residues. V gave up 2 bases and J gave up 6 bases, with 8 bases separating them. For the CDR3, the DNA is TGTGCCAGCAGCTTACGCAGGGGCAATGAGCAGTTCTTC. It yields the protein CASSLRRGNEQFF. Together with reference TRBV7-9 and TRBJ2-1, the CDR3 gives the full variable domain: DTGVSQNPRHKITKRGQNVTFRCDPISEHNRLYWYRQTLGQGPEFLTYFQNEAQLEKSRLLSDRFSAERPKGSFSTLEIQRTEQGDSAMYLCASSLRRGNEQFFGPGTRLTVL.

The rearrangement uses TRBV7-3 and TRBJ2-1; 12 bases fit TRBD2. The CDR3 loop spans 16 amino acids. Per germline, CDR1 SGHTA and CDR2 FQGTGA. With V trimmed by 2 bases and J by 10 bases, 9 bases remained unmatched. CDR3 sequence: CASSLGLTSGRGEQFF. Here the CDR3 DNA reads TGTGCCAGCAGCTTAGGGTTGACTAGCGGGAGAGGGGAGCAGTTCTTC.

The rearrangement links TRBV5-5 to TRBJ2-3, with 8 positions matching TRBD2. The CDR3 sequence is 17 residues long. In germline, CDR1 is SGHKS, CDR2 YYEKEE (reference sequence). J gave up 6 bases and V 1 base, and 13 bases lay outside the gene matches. The CDR3 region is CASSLRILAGPRDTQYF. The DNA for the CDR3 is TGTGCCAGCAGCTTGAGGATCCTAGCGGGCCCAAGGGATACGCAGTATTTT. The whole variable domain, filled in from reference TRBV5-5 and TRBJ2-3, reads DAGVTQSPTHLIKTRGQQVTLRCSPISGHKSVSWYQQVLGQGPQFIFQYYEKEERGRGNFPDRFSARQFPNYSSELNVNALLLGDSALYLCASSLRILAGPRDTQYFGPGTRLTVL.

The chain uses TRBV19 and TRBJ2-1, with D maybe TRBD1 (6 bases). Germline lookup yields CDR1 LNHDA and CDR2 SQIVND (reference sequence). The CDR3 is 12 residues long. The V and J ends lost 6 bases and 6 bases respectively, with 9 bases between them. The CDR3 nucleotides read TGTGCCAGTAGCCGACAGGCCAATGAGCAGTTCTTC. This codes for CASSRQANEQFF.

In this sample, this clone turned up a few times. The chain combines TRBV29-1 with TRBJ1-1; D is undetermined. V was shortened by 0 bases and J by 0 bases, with 8 bases between the two germline ends. The CDR3 sequence is 14 residues long. Germline V CDR1 and CDR2: SQVTM, ANQGSEA. CDR3 nucleotide sequence: TGCAGCGTTGAAGATACGGGGTTGAACACTGAAGCTTTCTTT. Its protein is CSVEDTGLNTEAFF.

V is TRBV14 and J is TRBJ1-3; D possibly corresponds to TRBD1 (6 bases). Germline CDR1 SGHDN, CDR2 FVKESK. The germline V and J ends were trimmed by 0 bases and 0 bases, with 9 bases remaining between them. This CDR3 contains 16 residues. The CDR3 loop is CASSQDGTSSGNTIYF. The CDR3 coding sequence is TGTGCCAGCAGCCAAGATGGGACAAGCTCTGGAAACACCATATATTTT.

The genes are TRBV6-1 and TRBJ1-6; 9 bases are a match to TRBD1. The germline V gene encodes CDR1 MNHNS and CDR2 SASEGT. CDR3 length equals 18 residues. The ends lost 4 bases at V and 9 bases at J; junction bases unmatched: 16. CDR3 bases: TGTGCCAGCAGTGTTGCCGGGACAGGGTTTCGTAATCTTTCACCCCTCCACTTT. Its translation is CASSVAGTGFRNLSPLHF.

J is TRBJ1-1 and V is TRBV7-8, with a tentative D call TRBD1 (5 bases). There are 14 residues in the CDR3. Germline values: CDR1 SGHVS, CDR2 FQNEAQ. V was cut by 4 bases and J by 11 bases, with 20 bases left in between. CDR3 protein: CASSSVQLREGAFF. The CDR3 nucleotides read TGTGCCAGCAGCTCGGTCCAACTCAGGGAGGGGGCTTTCTTT.

This clone was observed a few times. The J gene is TRBJ1-1, the V gene TRBV2; D is perhaps TRBD1 (6 bases). Germline CDR1 reads SNHLY; CDR2 reads FYNNEI. The length of the CDR3 is 13 residues. Trimming removed 6 bases at V and 3 bases at J, with 11 bases between. The CDR3 loop is CASRRQAHTEAFF. CDR3 nucleotide sequence: TGTGCCAGCAGGCGACAGGCCCACACTGAAGCTTTCTTT.

The CDR3 nucleotides read TGTGCCAGCAGCACCCCGGGACAGGGGGCGCTGGGTGAGCAGTTCTTC. Its protein product is CASSTPGQGALGEQFF. The V and J genes are TRBV5-6 and TRBJ2-1; TRBD1 matches 12 bases. The V and J ends lost 4 bases and 9 bases, in that order; junction bases with no gene match: 11. From germline, CDR1 is SGHDT and CDR2 YYEEEE. The CDR3 extends over 16 amino acids. The complete variable domain, with remaining parts taken from reference TRBV5-6 and TRBJ2-1, reads DAGVTQSPTHLIKTRGQQVTLRCSPKSGHDTVSWYQQALGQGPQFIFQYYEEEERQRGNFPDRFSGHQFPNYSSELNVNALLLGDSALYLCASSTPGQGALGEQFFGPGTRLTVL.

Remarks on this clone: This could be a read error, since a much larger clone is one nucleotide away. Other DNA sequences of this sample code for an identical CDR3. The CDR3, as DNA: TGTGCCAGCAGCCAACGAGGGATCTACGAGCAGTACTTT. This encodes CASSQRGIYEQYF. The V call is TRBV14, the J call TRBJ2-7; a possible D gene is TRBD2 (5 bases). This CDR3 is built from 13 residues. Germline V gene lookup returns CDR1 SGHDN and CDR2 FVKESK.

The chain is built from TRBV5-1 and TRBJ2-5; 8 bases fit TRBD1. The CDR3 covers 16 residues. Germline CDR1 and CDR2: SGHRS and YFSETQ. V dropped 4 bases and J dropped 5; count of bases not matched to a gene: 13. CDR3 residues: CASSRLQAGGYETQYF. The CDR3 DNA reads as TGCGCCAGCAGCCGACTACAGGCAGGGGGCTACGAGACCCAGTACTTC.

J is TRBJ1-6 and V is TRBV5-1; D is uncertain. The CDR3 contains 16 residues. Germline V gene data show CDR1 as SGHRS and CDR2 as YFSETQ. The ends were cut back, 1 base at V and 7 bases at J, with 15 bases in the middle. The CDR3 nucleotides are TGCGCCAGCAGCTTGCTGGGAGGGAGGAACAATTCACCCCTCCACTTT. It encodes CASSLLGGRNNSPLHF.

The chain is built from TRBV5-1 and TRBJ2-3, with TRBD1 matching over 8 bases. The germline gives CDR1 SGHRS, CDR2 YFSETQ. The CDR3 runs to 14 residues. V was pared by 6 bases and J by 0 bases, with 3 bases of the junction left unmatched. CDR3 in DNA: TGCGCCAGCACCGGACAGGGCAGCACAGATACGCAGTATTTT. Amino acid sequence: CASTGQGSTDTQYF.

There are a few counts of this clone. The chain links TRBV27 to TRBJ1-2, with a weak D call TRBD1 (5 bases). This CDR3 has 13 residues. Trimming took off 1 base at V and 5 bases at J, with 8 bases between the two ends. Per the germline V gene, CDR1 is MNHEY and CDR2 is SMNVEV (reference sequence). The CDR3 nucleotides read TGTGCCAGCAGTTTATTGGGGGGTTATGGCTACACCTTC. It translates to CASSLLGGYGYTF.

The V call is TRBV5-8, the J call TRBJ2-6; unclear D gene. The CDR3 sequence is 15 residues long. Trimming pared 5 bases from V and 0 bases from J, leaving 9 bases between. CDR1 and CDR2 (germline): SGHTS, YDEGEE. The CDR3 DNA sequence: TGTGCCAGCAGAGGAGAGCTCTCTGGGGCCAACGTCCTGACTTTC. It codes for CASRGELSGANVLTF. Filled out from reference TRBV5-8 and TRBJ2-6, the complete variable domain reads EAGVTQSPTHLIKTRGQQATLRCSPISGHTSVYWYQQALGLGLQFLLWYDEGEERNRGNFPPRFSGRQFPNYSSELNVNALELEDSALYLCASRGELSGANVLTFGAGSRLTVL.

The table lists this clone with a few counts. The CDR3 spells CASSLEASGGREQFF. The CDR3 DNA is TGTGCCAGCAGCTTAGAGGCTAGCGGGGGGAGGGAGCAGTTCTTC. V is TRBV11-2 and J is TRBJ2-1, with 11 bases lining up with TRBD2. Germline CDR1 reads SGHAT; CDR2 reads FQNNGV. CDR3 length equals 15 residues. V gave up 0 bases and J gave up 10 bases; unmatched junction bases: 5.

This chain joins TRBV11-1 and TRBJ2-5, with TRBD2 identical over 8 bases. Germline-derived CDR1 and CDR2 are SGHAT and FQDESV (reference sequence). CDR3 length equals 13 residues. Trimming at V came to 3 bases and at J to 5 bases, leaving 2 bases not matched to a gene. The CDR3 nucleotides are TGTGCCAGCAGCTTCGGGGGGGTGGAGACCCAGTACTTC. Its protein product is CASSFGGVETQYF. Supplemented by reference TRBV11-1 and TRBJ2-5, the full variable domain reads EAEVAQSPRYKITEKSQAVAFWCDPISGHATLYWYRQILGQGPELLVQFQDESVVDDSQLPKDRFSAERLKGVDSTLKIQPAELGDSAMYLCASSFGGVETQYFGPGTRLLVL.

The chain is built from TRBV7-9 and TRBJ1-2, with 9 bases that match TRBD1. Unmatched junction bases numbered 2, after V lost 1 base and J lost 2 bases. This CDR3 comprises 15 residues. From germline, CDR1 is SEHNR and CDR2 FQNEAQ (reference sequence). The CDR3 loop is CASSLGDRANYGYTF. The CDR3 nucleotides are TGTGCCAGCAGCTTAGGGGACAGGGCGAACTATGGCTACACCTTC.

The genes are TRBV6-1 and TRBJ1-1; D uncertain. The length of the CDR3 is 17 residues. Germline-derived CDR1 and CDR2 are MNHNS and SASEGT. Trimming pared 1 base from V and 5 bases from J, leaving 20 bases between. The CDR3 loop reads CASSEDAVISTGTEAFF. In DNA, the CDR3 is TGTGCCAGCAGTGAAGATGCTGTGATATCTACGGGGACTGAAGCTTTCTTT.

This chain uses TRBV5-4 with TRBJ2-4; possible D gene TRBD2, 5 bases. The CDR3 has 15 amino acids. Trimming removed 2 bases at V and 3 bases at J, with 12 bases between. Germline V lookup: CDR1 SGHNT, CDR2 YYREEE (reference sequence). The chain's CDR3 is CASSFDGGGKNIQYF. The DNA for the CDR3 is TGTGCCAGCAGCTTCGACGGAGGAGGCAAAAACATTCAGTACTTC. The full variable domain, completed using reference TRBV5-4 and TRBJ2-4, is ETGVTQSPTHLIKTRGQQVTLRCSSQSGHNTVSWYQQALGQGPQFIFQYYREEENGRGNFPPRFSGLQFPNYSSELNVNALELDDSALYLCASSFDGGGKNIQYFGAGTRLSVL.